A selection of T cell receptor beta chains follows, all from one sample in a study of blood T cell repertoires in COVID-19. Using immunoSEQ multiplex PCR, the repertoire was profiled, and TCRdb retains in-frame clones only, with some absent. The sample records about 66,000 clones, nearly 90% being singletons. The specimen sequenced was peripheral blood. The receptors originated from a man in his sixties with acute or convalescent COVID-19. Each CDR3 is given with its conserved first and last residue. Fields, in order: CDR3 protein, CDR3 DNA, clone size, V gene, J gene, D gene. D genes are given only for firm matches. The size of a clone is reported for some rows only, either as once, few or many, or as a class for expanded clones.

CDR3 protein: CAWSGRVVFYEQYF
CDR3 DNA: TGTGCCTGGAGTGGGAGGGTTGTTTTCTACGAGCAGTACTTC
clone size: NA
V gene: TRBV30
J gene: TRBJ2-7
D gene: NA

CDR3 protein: CASSRTDYGYTF
CDR3 DNA: TGTGCCAGCAGCCGGACAGACTATGGCTACACCTTC
clone size: NA
V gene: TRBV3-1/TRBV3-2
J gene: TRBJ1-2
D gene: NA

CDR3 protein: CSASWAVASYEQYF
CDR3 DNA: TGCAGTGCTAGTTGGGCCGTGGCCTCCTACGAGCAGTACTTC
clone size: NA
V gene: TRBV20-1
J gene: TRBJ2-7
D gene: NA

CDR3 protein: CSVATGNYGYTF
CDR3 DNA: TGCAGCGTTGCTACAGGGAACTATGGCTACACCTTC
clone size: NA
V gene: TRBV29-1
J gene: TRBJ1-2
D gene: NA

CDR3 protein: CASSPLGNLPYEQYF
CDR3 DNA: TGTGCCAGCTCACCACTCGGGAACCTCCCCTACGAGCAGTACTTC
clone size: NA
V gene: TRBV18
J gene: TRBJ2-7
D gene: NA

CDR3 protein: CASSYDTYSEAFF
CDR3 DNA: TGTGCCAGCAGTTACGACACCTACTCTGAAGCTTTCTTT
clone size: NA
V gene: TRBV6-5
J gene: TRBJ1-1
D gene: NA

CDR3 protein: CASSPMGQGVANYGYTF
CDR3 DNA: TGTGCCAGCAGCCCCATGGGACAGGGGGTTGCAAACTATGGCTACACCTTC
clone size: few
V gene: TRBV25-1
J gene: TRBJ1-2
D gene: TRBD1

CDR3 protein: CSVEGGQGDMETQYF
CDR3 DNA: TGCAGCGTTGAAGGGGGACAGGGGGATATGGAGACCCAGTACTTC
clone size: NA
V gene: TRBV29-1
J gene: TRBJ2-5
D gene: TRBD1

CDR3 protein: CASSAGQRNTEAFF
CDR3 DNA: TGCGCCAGCAGCGCTGGACAGAGGAACACTGAAGCTTTCTTT
clone size: NA
V gene: TRBV5-1
J gene: TRBJ1-1
D gene: NA

CDR3 protein: CAWTPEGAGTNEKLFF
CDR3 DNA: TGTGCCTGGACTCCCGAGGGGGCAGGGACCAATGAAAAACTGTTTTTT
clone size: NA
V gene: TRBV30
J gene: TRBJ1-4
D gene: TRBD1

CDR3 protein: CASSLRASVREQYF
CDR3 DNA: TGTGCCAGCAGCTTAAGGGCTAGCGTCCGCGAGCAGTACTTC
clone size: NA
V gene: TRBV13
J gene: TRBJ2-7
D gene: NA

CDR3 protein: CASSLEGASSYNSPLHF
CDR3 DNA: TGCGCCAGCAGCTTGGAGGGGGCCAGCTCCTATAATTCACCCCTCCACTTT
clone size: once
V gene: TRBV5-1
J gene: TRBJ1-6
D gene: TRBD1

CDR3 protein: CASSAGTGPYEQYF
CDR3 DNA: TGTGCCAGCAGCGCCGGGACAGGGCCCTACGAGCAGTACTTC
clone size: once
V gene: TRBV7-2
J gene: TRBJ2-7
D gene: TRBD1

CDR3 protein: CASSYGGDANYGYTF
CDR3 DNA: TGTGCCAGCAGTTACGGCGGGGACGCTAACTATGGCTACACCTTC
clone size: once
V gene: TRBV6-6
J gene: TRBJ1-2
D gene: NA

CDR3 protein: CASSSAGTGGHEQFF
CDR3 DNA: TGCGCCAGCAGTTCCGCCGGGACAGGGGGCCATGAGCAGTTCTTC
clone size: NA
V gene: TRBV5-1
J gene: TRBJ2-1
D gene: TRBD1

CDR3 protein: CASSHTGGIGSPLHF
CDR3 DNA: TGTGCCAGCAGCCATACAGGGGGAATTGGTTCACCCCTCCACTTT
clone size: NA
V gene: TRBV14
J gene: TRBJ1-6
D gene: TRBD1

CDR3 protein: CAWRGPYEQYF
CDR3 DNA: TGTGCCTGGAGGGGCCCCTACGAGCAGTACTTC
clone size: few
V gene: TRBV30
J gene: TRBJ2-7
D gene: NA

CDR3 protein: CASSLTWTGGNTEAFF
CDR3 DNA: TGTGCCAGCAGTCTAACTTGGACAGGGGGGAACACTGAAGCTTTCTTT
clone size: NA
V gene: TRBV27
J gene: TRBJ1-1
D gene: TRBD1

CDR3 protein: CASSQVRLAGAPQETQYF
CDR3 DNA: TGTGCCAGCAGCCAAGTTCGACTAGCGGGGGCCCCTCAAGAGACCCAGTACTTC
clone size: NA
V gene: TRBV3-1/TRBV3-2
J gene: TRBJ2-5
D gene: TRBD2

CDR3 protein: CASSHGQLNTEAFF
CDR3 DNA: TGCGCCAGCAGCCACGGACAACTGAACACTGAAGCTTTCTTT
clone size: NA
V gene: TRBV4-1
J gene: TRBJ1-1
D gene: NA

CDR3 protein: CASSPSQGGLFGNTIYF
CDR3 DNA: TGTGCCAGCAGTCCCTCGCAGGGGGGTTTGTTTGGAAACACCATATATTTT
clone size: few
V gene: TRBV5-6
J gene: TRBJ1-3
D gene: TRBD1

CDR3 protein: CASSGDSKNIQYF
CDR3 DNA: TGTGCCAGCAGTGGGGACAGCAAAAACATTCAGTACTTC
clone size: once
V gene: TRBV2
J gene: TRBJ2-4
D gene: TRBD1

CDR3 protein: CASSGDRGFTEAFF
CDR3 DNA: TGTGCCAGCAGTGGGGACAGGGGGTTCACTGAAGCTTTCTTT
clone size: medium-sized
V gene: TRBV2
J gene: TRBJ1-1
D gene: TRBD1

CDR3 protein: CASSQDQYRIYGYTF
CDR3 DNA: TGCGCCAGCAGCCAAGATCAATACAGGATCTATGGCTACACCTTC
clone size: NA
V gene: TRBV4-1
J gene: TRBJ1-2
D gene: NA

CDR3 protein: CSVEEDRQNTGELFF
CDR3 DNA: TGCAGCGTTGAAGAAGACAGACAGAACACCGGGGAGCTGTTTTTT
clone size: once
V gene: TRBV29-1
J gene: TRBJ2-2
D gene: NA

CDR3 protein: CASKPGQQNTEAFF
CDR3 DNA: TGTGCCAGCAAACCGGGACAGCAGAACACTGAAGCTTTCTTT
clone size: once
V gene: TRBV2
J gene: TRBJ1-1
D gene: TRBD1

CDR3 protein: CASSADRLNVETQYF
CDR3 DNA: TGTGCCAGCTCAGCGGACAGGCTTAACGTGGAGACCCAGTACTTC
clone size: once
V gene: TRBV18
J gene: TRBJ2-5
D gene: TRBD1

CDR3 protein: CASTLSNQPQHF
CDR3 DNA: TGTGCCAGCACCCTTAGCAATCAGCCCCAGCATTTT
clone size: few
V gene: TRBV2
J gene: TRBJ1-5
D gene: NA

CDR3 protein: CASSLTRGTTPGANVLTF
CDR3 DNA: TGTGCCAGCAGCCTCACAAGGGGCACCACGCCTGGGGCCAACGTCCTGACTTTC
clone size: NA
V gene: TRBV7-6
J gene: TRBJ2-6
D gene: NA